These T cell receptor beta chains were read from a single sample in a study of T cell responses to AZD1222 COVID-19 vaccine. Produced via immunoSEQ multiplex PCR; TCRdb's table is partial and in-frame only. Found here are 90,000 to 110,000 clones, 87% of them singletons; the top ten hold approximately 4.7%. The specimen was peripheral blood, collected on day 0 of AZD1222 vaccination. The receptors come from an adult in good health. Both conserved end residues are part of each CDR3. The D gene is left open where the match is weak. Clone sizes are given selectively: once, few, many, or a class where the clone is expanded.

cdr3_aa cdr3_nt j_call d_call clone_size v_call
CASSLVGEHSPLHF TGTGCCAGCAGCTTGGTGGGGGAACATTCACCCCTCCACTTT TRBJ1-6 . . TRBV5-4
CASSLVGALNTEAFF TGTGCCAGCAGCTTAGTAGGGGCGTTGAACACTGAAGCTTTCTTT TRBJ1-1 . . TRBV7-2
CSARIENTIYF TGCAGTGCTAGAATTGAAAACACCATATATTTT TRBJ1-3 . . TRBV20-1
CASTELRGDEQFF TGTGCCAGCACCGAATTACGGGGCGATGAGCAGTTCTTC TRBJ2-1 . . TRBV2
CASSSLGGSTDTQYF TGTGCCAGCAGTTCCCTCGGGGGGAGCACAGATACGCAGTATTTT TRBJ2-3 TRBD2 . TRBV5-5
CASSKLAASSYNEQFF TGTGCCAGCAGTAAGTTGGCAGCAAGCTCCTACAATGAGCAGTTCTTC TRBJ2-1 . . TRBV3-1/TRBV3-2
CASSSRTSGDPREQYF TGTGCCAGCAGCTCACGGACTAGCGGGGACCCCCGGGAGCAGTACTTC TRBJ2-7 TRBD2 . TRBV5-4
CASSGILKSNEQFF TGTGCCAGCAGTGGGATTTTAAAATCCAATGAGCAGTTCTTC TRBJ2-1 . once TRBV3-1/TRBV3-2
CASSPANRLMKGYTF TGCGCCAGCAGCCCCGCGAACAGATTAATGAAGGGCTACACCTTC TRBJ1-2 . . TRBV4-1
CASSMNGRGEAEQYF TGTGCCAGTAGTATGAACGGCCGGGGCGAGGCGGAGCAGTACTTC TRBJ2-7 . . TRBV19
CASSEAGGAYGYTF TGTGCCAGCAGTGAGGCAGGGGGCGCATATGGCTACACCTTC TRBJ1-2 TRBD1 . TRBV6-1
CAWGERQGWPQGRSNQPQHF TGTGCCTGGGGGGAAAGACAGGGGTGGCCACAGGGGAGGAGCAATCAGCCCCAGCATTTT TRBJ1-5 TRBD1 . TRBV30
CASSKGLADTGELFF TGTGCCAGCAGCAAGGGACTAGCTGATACCGGGGAGCTGTTTTTT TRBJ2-2 TRBD2 . TRBV5-4
CASSESGGTDTQYF TGTGCCAGCAGTGAGTCAGGAGGCACAGATACGCAGTATTTT TRBJ2-3 . . TRBV2
CATSPRRVLTDTYTGELFF TGTGCCACCAGTCCCCGACGGGTTTTGACAGATACTTACACCGGGGAGCTGTTTTTT TRBJ2-2 . . TRBV24-1
CASSLSDSTDTQYF TGTGCCAGCAGCTTATCAGATAGCACAGATACGCAGTATTTT TRBJ2-3 . . TRBV11-2
CASRQGQGEAFF TGCGCCAGCAGGCAAGGACAGGGTGAAGCTTTCTTT TRBJ1-1 TRBD1 . TRBV5-1
CASSLRETNEKLFF TGTGCCAGCAGTCTGCGGGAGACTAATGAAAAACTGTTTTTT TRBJ1-4 . . TRBV6-5
CAIVQGGSSYEQYF TGTGCCATCGTACAGGGGGGAAGCTCCTACGAGCAGTACTTC TRBJ2-7 TRBD1 . TRBV28
CASRTRGVRSNYGYTF TGTGCCAGCAGAACCCGGGGGGTCAGATCTAACTATGGCTACACCTTC TRBJ1-2 . . TRBV19
CASSLDSLPRKLFF TGTGCCAGCAGCTTGGACTCGCTGCCCCGAAAACTGTTTTTT TRBJ1-4 . . TRBV7-8
CASTKTGGTYNEQFF TGTGCCAGCACCAAAACAGGGGGAACCTACAATGAGCAGTTCTTC TRBJ2-1 TRBD1 . TRBV2
CASSQDGGIYEQYF TGTGCCAGCAGCCAAGACGGAGGTATCTACGAGCAGTACTTC TRBJ2-7 . . TRBV3-1/TRBV3-2
CASRRGRNNEKLFF TGTGCCAGCAGGAGGGGACGGAATAATGAAAAACTGTTTTTT TRBJ1-4 . . TRBV6-5
CASSLSWGDKSNYGYTF TGTGCCAGCAGTTTATCCTGGGGCGACAAATCTAACTATGGCTACACCTTC TRBJ1-2 . . TRBV28
CASSLGGYTGELFF TGTGCCAGCAGCTTAGGAGGGTACACCGGGGAGCTGTTTTTT TRBJ2-2 . . TRBV7-2
CASSMTWDPYNEQFF TGTGCCAGCAGTATGACGTGGGACCCCTACAATGAGCAGTTCTTC TRBJ2-1 . . TRBV7-2
CASNEPYNEQFF TGTGCCAGCAACGAACCGTACAATGAGCAGTTCTTC TRBJ2-1 . . TRBV28
CASSYVGLAVYSSYNEQFF TGTGCCAGCAGTTACGTGGGACTAGCGGTCTACAGCTCCTACAATGAGCAGTTCTTC TRBJ2-1 TRBD2 . TRBV6-2/TRBV6-3
CATSDVRASGANVLTF TGTGCCACCAGTGATGTCAGAGCCTCTGGGGCCAACGTCCTGACTTTC TRBJ2-6 . . TRBV24-1
CASRPTSGGNEQFF TGTGCCAGCAGGCCGACTAGCGGAGGCAATGAGCAGTTCTTC TRBJ2-1 TRBD2 . TRBV2
CASSLMVLGSEGHEAFF TGTGCCAGCAGCTTGATGGTGTTGGGGTCCGAGGGCCATGAAGCTTTCTTT TRBJ1-1 . . TRBV5-6
CASSEAFRGRRDTQYF TGTGCCAGCAGTGAAGCATTTCGAGGGCGCAGGGATACGCAGTATTTT TRBJ2-3 . . TRBV6-1
CASSPPAGGSDEQFF TGTGCCAGCTCTCCCCCAGCGGGAGGTTCGGATGAGCAGTTCTTC TRBJ2-1 TRBD2 . TRBV18
CASSSTRGTYEQYF TGTGCCAGCAGCTCAACCCGAGGTACCTACGAGCAGTACTTC TRBJ2-7 . . TRBV5-4
CASSQERGLAGDNEQFF TGCGCCAGCAGCCAAGAGAGGGGACTAGCGGGGGACAATGAGCAGTTCTTC TRBJ2-1 TRBD2 few TRBV4-1
CASSPGTASYEAFF TGTGCCAGCTCACCAGGGACAGCGAGCTATGAAGCTTTCTTT TRBJ1-1 TRBD1 once TRBV18
CASTLSPGEAEAFF TGTGCCAGCACCCTAAGTCCGGGGGAGGCTGAAGCTTTCTTT TRBJ1-1 . once TRBV11-3
CASSLTRRSGDTQYF TGTGCCAGCAGCCTTACTAGGAGGTCAGGAGATACGCAGTATTTT TRBJ2-3 . . TRBV3-1/TRBV3-2
CASSLGGQGSTDTQYF TGCGCCAGCAGCTTGGGGGGACAGGGTAGCACAGATACGCAGTATTTT TRBJ2-3 TRBD1 few TRBV5-1
CASSYQRISYEQYF TGTGCCAGCAGTTACCAGCGGATCTCCTACGAGCAGTACTTC TRBJ2-7 . . TRBV6-2/TRBV6-3
CASSPRGQGNYEQYF TGCGCCAGCAGTCCAAGGGGACAGGGGAACTACGAGCAGTACTTC TRBJ2-7 TRBD1 . TRBV4-3
CASSYYRQGDTIYF TGTGCCAGCAGCTACTACCGACAGGGAGACACCATATATTTT TRBJ1-3 TRBD1 . TRBV7-2
CASSSQGLGNSPLHF TGTGCCAGCAGCTCACAGGGGCTGGGTAATTCACCCCTCCACTTT TRBJ1-6 TRBD1 . TRBV9
CASSPHMYNSPLHF TGTGCCAGCAGCCCCCACATGTATAATTCACCCCTCCACTTT TRBJ1-6 . . TRBV14
CASTKGLAGRNEQFF TGTGCCAGCACCAAGGGACTAGCGGGGAGGAATGAGCAGTTCTTC TRBJ2-1 TRBD2 . TRBV9
CASSILVSGNTIYF TGTGCCAGCAGCATCTTGGTCTCTGGAAACACCATATATTTT TRBJ1-3 . . TRBV7-2
CAGQTGSEKLFF TGTGCCGGTCAGACAGGCTCTGAAAAACTGTTTTTT TRBJ1-4 . . TRBV30
CASSFRDPAGELFF TGTGCCAGCAGCTTCCGGGATCCAGCCGGGGAGCTGTTTTTT TRBJ2-2 . . TRBV7-9
CASSSPTGGTFNEKLFF TGTGCCAGCAGCTCCCCGACAGGGGGAACATTTAATGAAAAACTGTTTTTT TRBJ1-4 TRBD1 . TRBV5-5
CASSQRDRNSPLHF TGTGCCAGCAGCCAAAGGGACAGAAATTCACCCCTCCACTTT TRBJ1-6 TRBD1 . TRBV3-1/TRBV3-2
CASSSNPETQYF TGTGCCAGCAGCTCTAACCCGGAGACCCAGTACTTC TRBJ2-5 . . TRBV9
CASSLRGGNEKLFF TGTGCCAGCAGCCTCAGGGGAGGTAATGAAAAACTGTTTTTT TRBJ1-4 . few TRBV6-5